Included here is one TCR beta chain sequence, with context. Recovered Cohort 3 donors showed two negative PCRs, clearance, or symptom resolution. The data were taken from a study of blood T cell repertoires in COVID-19. Original analysis: The assay estimated nucleated cells by amplifying reference gene primers. Measured with immunoSEQ multiplex PCR; TCRdb has only the in-frame clones, and not every one. V and J calls and clone size are given by that table; D and trimming were obtained from the DNA. The sample holds under 300,000 clones; about 89% are singletons and the top ten take 1.9%. The TCR originated in a woman aged 18-29 years who had recovered from COVID-19. The material sequenced was PBMCs or T cells enriched from blood (not recorded which).

The CDR3 sequence is CASDAGGYGYTF. The CDR3 nucleotides are TGTGCCAGCGATGCAGGAGGCTATGGCTACACCTTC. V gene TRBV2 combines with J gene TRBJ1-2; no firm D call. Germline CDR1 and CDR2: SNHLY and FYNNEI. Trimming removed 8 bases from V and 4 bases from J, with 11 bases in between. The CDR3 extends over 12 amino acids.